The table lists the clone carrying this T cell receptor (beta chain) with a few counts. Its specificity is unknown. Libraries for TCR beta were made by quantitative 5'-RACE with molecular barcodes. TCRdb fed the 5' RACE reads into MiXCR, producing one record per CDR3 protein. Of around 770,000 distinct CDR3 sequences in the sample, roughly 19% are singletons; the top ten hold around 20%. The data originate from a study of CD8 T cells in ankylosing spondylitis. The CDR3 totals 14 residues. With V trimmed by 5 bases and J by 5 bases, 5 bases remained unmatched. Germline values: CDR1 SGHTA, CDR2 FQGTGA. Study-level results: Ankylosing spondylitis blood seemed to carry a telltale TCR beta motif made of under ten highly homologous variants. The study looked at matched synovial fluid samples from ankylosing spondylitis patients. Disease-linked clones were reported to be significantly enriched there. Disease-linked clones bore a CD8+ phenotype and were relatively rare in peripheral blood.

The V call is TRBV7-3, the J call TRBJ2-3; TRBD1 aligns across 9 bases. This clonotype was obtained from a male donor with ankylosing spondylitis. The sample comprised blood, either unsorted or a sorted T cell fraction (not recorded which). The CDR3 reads CASSETGGGDTQYF. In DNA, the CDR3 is TGTGCCAGCAGCGAGACAGGGGGTGGAGATACGCAGTATTTT.